This record looks at one TCR beta chain sequence and its context. Profiling relied on immunoSEQ multiplex PCR, and the TCRdb table lists in-frame clones only, not all of them. Among 200,000 to 250,000 clones listed, 65% to 90% were seen once. The source of the sample is a study of blood T cell repertoires in COVID-19. Trimming took 7 bases from V and 8 from J, leaving 18 bases between them. The CDR3 is made up of 13 amino acids. Germline loops: CDR1 SGHRS, CDR2 YFSETQ. What was sequenced was PBMCs or T cells enriched from blood (not recorded which). This chain connects TRBV5-1 to TRBJ1-2, with D possibly being TRBD1 (5 bases). The receptor comes from a man aged 35 to 55 who had recovered from COVID-19. This chain's CDR3 is CASAEVGTRGYTF. In DNA, the CDR3 is TGCGCCAGCGCCGAGGTGGGGACTCGGGGCTACACCTTC. Full variable domain (outside the CDR3, taken from reference TRBV5-1 and TRBJ1-2): KAGVTQTPRYLIKTRGQQVTLSCSPISGHRSVSWYQQTPGQGLQFLFEYFSETQRNKGNFPGRFSGRQFSNSRSEMNVSTLELGDSALYLCASAEVGTRGYTFGSGTRLTVV.